Reported below is one T cell receptor (beta chain). This clonotype turned up a few times. Its antigen target is currently unknown. Nothing much larger sits one base from this clone, and base qualities are not available. The library was produced with 5' RACE. The data were produced on an Illumina HiSeq 2500. A second PCR of about 6 to 11 cycles was performed with a sample-barcoded 5' primer and a J-beta primer mix. A unique molecular identifier was introduced onto each TCR beta cDNA molecule by a template-switch 5' adaptor carrying 12 random nucleotides. Each sample yielded at least 3 million CDR3-containing paired-end reads. First-strand cDNA was synthesized from all RNA with the Mint cDNA synthesis kit, primed by a TRBC-specific oligonucleotide. After uracil-DNA glycosylase treatment, a first 18-cycle PCR used universal primers M1SS and BC2_uni_R on all cDNA. On the authors' methods: Normalization of each sample was performed by random selection of 1 million high-quality reads, each carrying a distinct molecular identifier. Reads with shared molecular identifiers were discarded instead of being binned into consensus sequences. CDR3 identification, clonotype clustering and error correction used MiTCR with a Q25 quality threshold and the strictest error-elimination algorithm. A nonparametric unseen species model with Euler transformation was used to estimate a lower bound on total TCR beta diversity. Using fastp trimming at Q25 and MiXCR clonotype assembly, TCRdb reanalyzed the public sequencing data and kept in-frame beta chains. CDR3 protein sequences are deduplicated, and each keeps its most common genes and DNA. TCRdb's processing, not the study's, gives the V and J calls here. Counted in this sample were approximately 1,100,000 distinct CDR3 sequences; more than 35% of them appeared once. Around 18% of the sample comes from the top ten.

Systemically healthy Caucasian individuals from Russia, approximately 39 in total and aged about 6 to 95 years, were included as donors. Around 10 milliliters of peripheral blood were drawn from each donor into EDTA-treated Vacutainer tubes. Ficoll-Paque density-gradient centrifugation was used to isolate PBMCs, with at least 6.5 million per sample. Total RNA was extracted from PBMCs with Trizol reagent, with at least 5.5 micrograms obtained per sample. Naive CD45RAhigh/CD27high T cell percentages were measured by flow cytometry on a PBMC aliquot from every donor. Taken from the germline V gene (reference sequence), the CDR1 and CDR2 loops are LNHNV and YYDKDF. The CDR3 covers 13 residues, taking in both the cysteine and the phenylalanine. Of all the DNA, just the CDR3 is kept, 39 bases in frame from base 1. The entry originates in a study of blood T cells in healthy people across ages (dated by TCRdb to between 2014 and 2016). In terms of the full investigation: In model experiments, roughly one uniquely barcoded TCR beta cDNA molecule per two T cells was captured by template switching. The study measured age-related changes in TCR beta repertoire diversity using deep sequencing normalized with unique cDNA molecular identifiers. The donors were split into four age groups: young (average 16 years), middle-aged (around 37), aged (over 55) and long-lived (under 90). To avoid experimental bias, donors of different ages were spread randomly across the sequencing lanes. Two additional independent replicas of 1 million unique cDNA reads from the same blood draw were analyzed for two donors (one aged 18 to 30 and one aged 80 or older). The research as a whole found: Estimates of total diversity based on one million sequenced T cells were regarded as lower bounds and as underestimates. A strong correlation was found between observed TCR beta diversity and the percentage of naive T cells measured by flow cytometry. Because donor CMV infection status was unknown, age-related changes in expanded clonotypes were potentially confounded. Conclusive comparison of naive and antigen-experienced compartments was prevented by the profiling of bulk unsorted PBMCs. Compared with the aged group, the long-lived group had more naive CD4+ T cells, fewer expanded clones and increased TCR diversity, a pattern suggesting age selection. Observed TCR beta diversity per million T cells fell roughly linearly with age, and a significant reduction was already apparent by age roughly 41.

Recombination connected TRBV15 to TRBJ2-5, with the identity of the D gene unclear. The assigned J gene may be wrong: the sequence end matches TRBJ2-7 better. The TCR was taken from a woman aged 55-69 years in good health. Sequencing input: blood. The CDR3 corresponds to CATSPGTKYEQYF. In nucleotide form, the sequence is TGTGCCACCAGCCCCGGCACGAAATACGAGCAGTACTTC.